A selection of T cell receptor beta chains follows, all from one sample in a study of a mutant IDH1 vaccine in newly diagnosed glioma. Profiled with immunoSEQ multiplex PCR; TCRdb holds only in-frame clones, not every one. The repertoire has 60,000 to 85,000 clones, roughly 78% of them found once; the top ten carry approximately 8.2%. The material sequenced was PBMCs, taken from a glioma patient treated with radiotherapy, temozolomide or both. The source of these receptors is a man over 45 with glioma. Each CDR3 is given with its conserved first and last residue. Fields, in order: CDR3 length, clone size, J gene, D gene, V gene, CDR3 DNA, CDR3 protein. A D gene is named only where the DNA matches it firmly. Clone size, where shown, is once, few, many, or a class for clones that have expanded.

cdr3_length: 16
clone_size: NA
j_call: TRBJ1-2
d_call: NA
v_call: TRBV7-9
cdr3_nt: TGTGCCAGCAGCCCCATCGTGGCACCCGCTAGCGATGGCTACACCTTC
cdr3_aa: CASSPIVAPASDGYTF

cdr3_length: 14
clone_size: NA
j_call: TRBJ2-2
d_call: NA
v_call: TRBV19
cdr3_nt: TGTGCCAGTAGTCCTGCTAGGAACACCGGGGAGCTGTTTTTT
cdr3_aa: CASSPARNTGELFF

cdr3_length: 13
clone_size: NA
j_call: TRBJ2-3
d_call: TRBD2
v_call: TRBV30
cdr3_nt: TGTGCCTGGAGAAGCGGGGGGCAGGCTACGCAGTATTTT
cdr3_aa: CAWRSGGQATQYF

cdr3_length: 13
clone_size: few
j_call: TRBJ1-5
d_call: NA
v_call: TRBV27
cdr3_nt: TGTGCCAGCAGTCCCTACCCCCCTCAGCCCCAGCATTTT
cdr3_aa: CASSPYPPQPQHF

cdr3_length: 16
clone_size: NA
j_call: TRBJ2-1
d_call: TRBD1
v_call: TRBV9
cdr3_nt: TGTGCCAGCAGCGTAGTCGGACAGGGGCCTAACAATGAGCAGTTCTTC
cdr3_aa: CASSVVGQGPNNEQFF

cdr3_length: 15
clone_size: NA
j_call: TRBJ2-5
d_call: NA
v_call: TRBV21-1
cdr3_nt: TGTGCCAGCAGCAAAGTCCCGGGGAGGGGGGGGACCCAGTACTTC
cdr3_aa: CASSKVPGRGGTQYF

cdr3_length: 15
clone_size: NA
j_call: TRBJ1-5
d_call: NA
v_call: TRBV27
cdr3_nt: TGTGCCAGCAGTTTGGACGCTAGGGGCAATCAGCCCCAGCATTTT
cdr3_aa: CASSLDARGNQPQHF

cdr3_length: 16
clone_size: NA
j_call: TRBJ1-4
d_call: NA
v_call: TRBV9
cdr3_nt: TGTGCCAGCAGCGTGGCCCCAGATATGAGGGGTGAAAAACTGTTTTTT
cdr3_aa: CASSVAPDMRGEKLFF

cdr3_length: 12
clone_size: NA
j_call: TRBJ2-7
d_call: NA
v_call: TRBV5-6
cdr3_nt: TGTGCCAGCAGCTCGGACCTCTACGAGCAGTACTTC
cdr3_aa: CASSSDLYEQYF

cdr3_length: 15
clone_size: once
j_call: TRBJ2-7
d_call: NA
v_call: TRBV4-2
cdr3_nt: TGTGCCAGCAGCCCCGGGACGATTGTCTCCTACGAGCAGTACTTC
cdr3_aa: CASSPGTIVSYEQYF

cdr3_length: 17
clone_size: NA
j_call: TRBJ1-3
d_call: NA
v_call: TRBV4-3
cdr3_nt: TGCGCCAGCAGCCAAGATTCCCCAGGGAGCTCTGGAAACACCATATATTTT
cdr3_aa: CASSQDSPGSSGNTIYF